Each of the 10 T cell receptor beta chains below was sequenced from the same sample in a study of CD8 T cells in Susac syndrome. An input of about 0.5 to 1 ug of RNA was subjected to reverse transcription using random hexamers. MiXCR was run by TCRdb on the immunoSEQ multiplex PCR reads, yielding one entry per CDR3 protein. The sample lists a few hundred thousand distinct CDR3 sequences, around 93% occurring once. The material sequenced was CD4+ T cells from PBMCs. Receptors were obtained from a human donor with multiple sclerosis.

V is TRBV30 and J is TRBJ1-2; D is unclear. This CDR3 contains 13 residues. Germline V gene sequence: CDR1 GTSNPN, CDR2 SVGIG (reference sequence). Trimming pared 6 bases from V and 4 bases from J, leaving 15 bases between. The CDR3 here is CACPGSLGYGYTF. Here the CDR3 DNA reads TGTGCCTGTCCGGGGAGCCTGGGCTATGGCTACACCTTC.

The chain has TRBV30 and TRBJ2-5; 10 nucleotides align to TRBD2. The length of the CDR3 is 14 residues. Trimming cost V 3 bases and J 1 base; bases outside gene matches: 2. Per germline, CDR1 GTSNPN and CDR2 SVGIG (reference sequence). The CDR3, as DNA: TGTGCCTGGAGGGCTAGCGGGAGCCAAGAGACCCAGTACTTC. It translates to CAWRASGSQETQYF. The variable domain in full, with the rest retrieved from reference TRBV30 and TRBJ2-5, is SQTIHQWPATLVQPVGSPLSLECTVEGTSNPNLYWYRQAAGRGLQLLFYSVGIGQISSEVPQNLSASRPQDRQFILSSKKLLLSDSGFYLCAWRASGSQETQYFGPGTRLLVL.

This chain joins TRBV20-1 and TRBJ2-7; maybe TRBD2 (6 bases). The CDR3 loop spans 12 amino acids. The V end lost 1 base, the J end lost 5 bases, and 9 bases lay between the germline ends. Germline assignment: CDR1 DFQATT and CDR2 SNEGSKA (reference sequence). In DNA form, the CDR3 reads TGCAGTGCTAGAGGGGGGGAAGACGAGCAGTACTTC. This sequence encodes CSARGGEDEQYF.

The chain uses TRBV3-1 and TRBJ2-3; D possibly corresponds to TRBD2 (5 bases). This CDR3 has 12 residues. Germline V gene lookup returns CDR1 LGHDT and CDR2 YNNKEL (reference sequence). Trimming pared 6 bases from V and 4 bases from J, leaving 8 bases between. Here the CDR3 reads CASRLGSDTQYF. CDR3 sequence (DNA): TGTGCCAGCAGACTAGGGTCAGATACGCAGTATTTT.

The chain has TRBV9 and TRBJ2-2; D is tentatively TRBD1 or TRBD2 (5 bases each). The CDR3 spans 16 residues. Trimming left V 3 bases short and J 6 bases short, with 18 bases between. Germline V lookup: CDR1 SGDLS, CDR2 YYNGEE. The CDR3 DNA reads TGTGCCAGCAGCGCTCAGTCCGGGACCCGTTCCGGGGAGCTGTTTTTT. Its protein product is CASSAQSGTRSGELFF.

This chain connects TRBV30 to TRBJ1-2; maybe TRBD1 (5 bases). CDR3 length: 11 amino acids. Germline CDR1 is GTSNPN and CDR2 is SVGIG (reference sequence). The V end lost 7 bases, the J end lost 6 bases, and 12 bases lay between the germline ends. The CDR3 spells CASTQGNGYTF. In DNA, the CDR3 is TGTGCCTCGACCCAGGGTAATGGCTACACCTTC. Drawing the rest from reference TRBV30 and TRBJ1-2, the complete variable domain is SQTIHQWPATLVQPVGSPLSLECTVEGTSNPNLYWYRQAAGRGLQLLFYSVGIGQISSEVPQNLSASRPQDRQFILSSKKLLLSDSGFYLCASTQGNGYTFGSGTRLTVV.

The rearrangement uses TRBV9 and TRBJ2-3; tentative D call: TRBD2 (5 bases). CDR3 length: 12 amino acids. Trimming removed 7 bases from V and 6 bases from J, with 12 bases in between. Germline V gene sequence: CDR1 SGDLS, CDR2 YYNGEE. DNA of the CDR3: TGTGCCAGCGCCACGGAGGCGGATACGCAGTATTTT. Protein product: CASATEADTQYF.

The V gene is TRBV25-1, the J gene TRBJ2-7; 7 positions agree with TRBD1. The CDR3 spans 15 residues. J lost 4 bases, V lost 1 base, and 7 bases had no gene match. CDR1 and CDR2 from the germline V gene are MGHDK and SYGVNS. In DNA, the CDR3 is TGTGCCAGCAGTGAATTAGGGGGCAGGGGATACGAGCAGTACTTC. Its protein is CASSELGGRGYEQYF.

The chain carries TRBV7-9 and TRBJ2-3, with unresolved D. The V gene lost 3 bases and the J gene lost 5 bases, with 12 bases spanning the gap. This CDR3 has 14 residues. Germline assignment: CDR1 SEHNR and CDR2 FQNEAQ (reference sequence). CDR3 amino acids: CASSFETLGDTQYF. CDR3 DNA: TGTGCCAGCAGCTTTGAGACACTCGGAGATACGCAGTATTTT.

The chain links TRBV25-1 to TRBJ1-4; D remains unclear. This CDR3 spans 13 amino acids. CDR1 MGHDK and CDR2 SYGVNS come from the germline V gene. V was shortened by 0 bases and J by 12 bases, with 11 bases between the two germline ends. CDR3 sequence: CASSEYSVHQLFF. The CDR3 DNA reads TGTGCCAGCAGTGAATATTCTGTACATCAACTGTTTTTT.